This T cell receptor beta chain was obtained from a study of T-cell reconstitution after alpha-beta-depleted transplantation in children (dated by TCRdb to between 2015 and 2016). At the level of the whole study: T-cell immune reconstitution after TCRalphabeta/CD19-depleted allogeneic hematopoietic cell transplantation in children was quantitatively tracked in the study by means of TCR repertoire profiling.

General findings and caveats noted by the study authors: Over the following months the frequencies of hyperexpanded clones went down, and after one year T-cell counts and TCRbeta diversity were mostly credited to newly produced T cells. Apparently early alphabetaT-cell count recovery about two months after transplant reportedly relied on only several hundred rapidly expanded clones derived from non-depleted graft cells. The high TCRbeta diversity at day 60 in some patients was ascribed to recipient T cells and intrathymic progenitors that had survived conditioning.

Comments on this clonotype: Its antigen has not been determined. One end of the junction is discordant with germline, which a read error may explain.

Library creation used PCR. Sequenced using an Illumina HiSeq 2500. TCR library preparation used molecular barcoding, with unique molecular identifiers applied to normalize quantification of the TCRbeta repertoire. TCRdb's own reprocessing of the public reads used fastp at Q25 and MiXCR and kept productive beta chains. Here each entry gathers all rows of one CDR3 protein and keeps the most common genes and DNA. This sample is represented by a few hundred thousand distinct CDR3 sequences; 9.5% to 13% of them were singletons. Of the sample, roughly 7.1% is held by the ten largest clones. The sample's treatment or condition, from its label and the paper: allogeneic hematopoietic cell transplantation with graft depleted of TCRalphabeta T cells and CD19 B cells. TCRalphabeta/CD19-depleted allogeneic hematopoietic cell grafts were given to the transplant recipients, all of whom were children. CDR3 length: 13 amino acids, cysteine to phenylalanine. Only the CDR3 region is kept as DNA, spanning 39 bases read in frame from base 1. The germline V gene provides CDR1 KGHDR and CDR2 SFDVKD.

The source is a boy less than two years old with acute myeloid leukemia, due to receive a stem cell transplant. The material was PBMCs, obtained before TCRalphabeta/CD19-depleted stem cell transplant. The chain couples TRBV24-1 to TRBJ2-7; TRBD1 is perhaps the D gene, given 6 matching bases. The CDR3 here reads CAISGTGLHEQYF. DNA sequence: TGTGCCATCAGTGGAACAGGGTTACACGAGCAGTACTTC.